Listed below are T cell receptor beta chains from one sample, sequenced in a study of T cell changes during pregnancy in multiple sclerosis. Sequencing was performed with immunoSEQ multiplex PCR; in TCRdb, only in-frame clones are kept and a portion is missing. The repertoire holds 45,000 to 50,000 clones, with roughly nine tenths as singletons. The sequenced sample was CD4+ T cells from peripheral blood mononuclear cells, obtained in the second trimester of pregnancy. All receptors come from a female donor in good health, enrolled as a control in a pregnancy study. The CDR3 runs from the conserved cysteine through the conserved F or W. The D gene is left open where the match is weak. Expanded clones are given a class, and other clones once, few, many or no size at all.

clone_size j_call v_call d_call cdr3_nt cdr3_aa
. TRBJ2-7 TRBV11-3 . TGTGCCAGCAGCTTGGGCCAGGCGGGGGAGCAGTACTTC CASSLGQAGEQYF
. TRBJ1-2 TRBV7-2 . TGTGCCAGCAGGCACAGAGCTAACTATGGCTACACCTTC CASRHRANYGYTF
. TRBJ1-6 TRBV11-2 . TGTGCCAGCAGCTTAAAAGGGGCGCCAACGCGGTCACCCCTCCACTTT CASSLKGAPTRSPLHF
. TRBJ1-6 TRBV5-1 . TGCGCCAGCAGCTTGGTCACAGGGACTAATTCACCCCTCCACTTT CASSLVTGTNSPLHF
. TRBJ1-2 TRBV14 . TGTGCCAGCAGCCAAGATTACGAAGGACTGCTTAACTATGGCTACACCTTC CASSQDYEGLLNYGYTF
. TRBJ2-7 TRBV11-2 . TGTGCCAGCAGCTTACAGGGTATATTCCACGAGCAGTACTTC CASSLQGIFHEQYF
once TRBJ1-6 TRBV5-1 TRBD1 TGCGCCAGCAGCCTCAGACAGGGGCCGGGTAATTCACCCCTCCACTTT CASSLRQGPGNSPLHF
. TRBJ2-5 TRBV5-1 . TGCGCCAGCAGCCCTGGGGCTAGTGGAGAGACCCAGTACTTC CASSPGASGETQYF
. TRBJ1-1 TRBV11-3 . TGTGCCAGCAGCTTCTTGACAGTCGGAAGCACTGAAGCTTTCTTT CASSFLTVGSTEAFF
few TRBJ1-1 TRBV4-2 TRBD1 TGTGCCAGCAGCCAAGCGGACAGGCAGAACACTGAAGCTTTCTTT CASSQADRQNTEAFF
. TRBJ2-3 TRBV4-3 . TGCGCCAGCAGCCAGGTTAGCAGGGGCGCAGATACGCAGTATTTT CASSQVSRGADTQYF
. TRBJ2-1 TRBV9 . TGTGCCAGCAGCGTAAACACAGTCAATGAGCAGTTCTTC CASSVNTVNEQFF
once TRBJ2-4 TRBV2 . TGTGCCAGCAACTCTGACAGTTTAGCAGCCAAAAACATTCAGTACTTC CASNSDSLAAKNIQYF
. TRBJ1-3 TRBV5-1 TRBD1 TGCGCCAGCAGCTGGACAGGGGGAAACACCATATATTTT CASSWTGGNTIYF
. TRBJ1-6 TRBV11-3 . TGTGCCAGCAGCTCCAGGACTGTCTCCACCCTTGGGGATTCACCCCTCCACTTT CASSSRTVSTLGDSPLHF
many TRBJ1-4 TRBV7-9 . TGTGCCAGCAGACTAGACGGGGGGCGGGATGAAAAACTGTTTTTT CASRLDGGRDEKLFF
. TRBJ2-1 TRBV11-2 TRBD1 TGTGCCAGCAGCCAGGGAAGGACAGGGATGAATGAGCAGTTCTTC CASSQGRTGMNEQFF
. TRBJ2-1 TRBV10-1 . TGCGCCAGCAGTGAAATGGGGCCCCAGTTCTTC CASSEMGPQFF
few TRBJ1-1 TRBV29-1 TRBD1 TGCAGCGTAGAGACAGGGGGATCGACTGAAGCTTTCTTT CSVETGGSTEAFF
. TRBJ2-1 TRBV7-2 TRBD2 TGTGCCAGCAGCCGGACTAGCGGGGGGGTTTACAATGAGCAGTTCTTC CASSRTSGGVYNEQFF
. TRBJ1-6 TRBV27 TRBD1 TGTGCCAGCAGATACTCCTCCGGACAGGGGATACGTCCCCTCCACTTT CASRYSSGQGIRPLHF
. TRBJ2-3 TRBV5-1 TRBD2 TGCGCCAGCAGCCCGGCAGCGGGACTTGGGGATACGCAGTATTTT CASSPAAGLGDTQYF
. TRBJ1-1 TRBV7-9 . TGTGCCAGCAGCTCCGACGGGACTCCGAACACTGAAGCTTTCTTT CASSSDGTPNTEAFF
. TRBJ1-4 TRBV4-1 . TGCGCCAGCAGCCAGCCTGACAGGAGAGAGGAAAAACTGTTTTTT CASSQPDRREEKLFF
. TRBJ1-6 TRBV19 TRBD1 TGTGCCAGTAGTTCCGGGACAGGGGAGAATTCACCCCTCCACTTT CASSSGTGENSPLHF
. TRBJ2-3 TRBV30 TRBD2 TGTGCCTGGAGTGTAGGACTAGCGGGGGGGCCAGATACGCAGTATTTT CAWSVGLAGGPDTQYF
once TRBJ2-7 TRBV9 TRBD1 TGTGCCAGCAGCGAAGGTGGGGACAGCTCCTACGAGCAGTACTTC CASSEGGDSSYEQYF
few TRBJ1-1 TRBV13 . TGTGCCAGCAGCTTAGATGGAGCGTTCGGGGTCGGATACACTGAAGCTTTCTTT CASSLDGAFGVGYTEAFF
. TRBJ2-1 TRBV7-3 TRBD2 TGTGCCAGCAGCCCGGGGGGGACAGAGCAGTTCTTC CASSPGGTEQFF
. TRBJ1-4 TRBV9 TRBD1 TGTGCCAGCGGGGGGACAGGGGGGGAAAAACTGTTTTTT CASGGTGGEKLFF
. TRBJ2-7 TRBV6-5 TRBD1 TGTGCCAGCAGTTACGGTCCAGGGGGATCCTACGAGCAGTACTTC CASSYGPGGSYEQYF
. TRBJ2-1 TRBV7-9 . TGTGCCAGCAGCTTTTACCAGACAGACAATGAGCAGTTCTTC CASSFYQTDNEQFF
. TRBJ1-4 TRBV10-3 TRBD1 TGTGCCATCAGTGACTACAGGGGGCCTGAAAAACTGTTTTTT CAISDYRGPEKLFF
. TRBJ2-3 TRBV6-1 . TGTGCCAGCAGTTTACCTATGGAGCCAGATACGCAGTATTTT CASSLPMEPDTQYF
. TRBJ1-1 TRBV6-5 . TGTGCCAGCAGTAGACAGAATATGAACACTGAAGCTTTCTTT CASSRQNMNTEAFF
. TRBJ2-4 TRBV7-2 TRBD1 TGTGCCAGCAGCTTAGGGCCCGGGACAGGGGGGGACATTCAGTACTTC CASSLGPGTGGDIQYF
. TRBJ1-1 TRBV7-2 . TGTGCCAGCAGCTTGTCACAGGGCCCGAGGACTGAAGCTTTCTTT CASSLSQGPRTEAFF
. TRBJ1-3 TRBV19 . TGTGCCAGTGCGGGGGCTTCTGGAAACACCATATATTTT CASAGASGNTIYF
. TRBJ1-5 TRBV7-9 . TGTGCCAGCAGCGTATCACGGACAGATAGCAATCAGCCCCAGCATTTT CASSVSRTDSNQPQHF
. TRBJ1-1 TRBV7-9 . TGTGCCAGCGAGAAGAACACTGAAGCTTTCTTT CASEKNTEAFF
. TRBJ2-1 TRBV6-4 TRBD2 TGTGCCAGCAGTGCCATGCCTAGCGGGGGGTCCGCCGAGCAGTTCTTC CASSAMPSGGSAEQFF
. TRBJ1-2 TRBV12-5 TRBD1 TGTGCTAGTGGTTTATCCGGGACAGGGGGCTATGGCTACACCTTC CASGLSGTGGYGYTF
. TRBJ1-1 TRBV7-9 . TGTGCCAGCAGCTTAACAGGGATGGGTGACACTGAAGCTTTCTTT CASSLTGMGDTEAFF
. TRBJ1-2 TRBV30 . TGTGCCCGGAGTACCGACATCTATGGCTACACCTTC CARSTDIYGYTF
. TRBJ2-5 TRBV2 TRBD2 TGTGCCAGCAGTGATCTGGGACTAGCTGGGGAGACCCAGTACTTC CASSDLGLAGETQYF
few TRBJ2-1 TRBV7-3 TRBD1 TGTGCCAGCAGCCGGGACAGGGGGCTTGAGCAGTTCTTC CASSRDRGLEQFF
. TRBJ2-7 TRBV4-1 TRBD2 TGCGCCAGCAGCCAAGATCCCCTAGCGGGGGCCGAGCAGTACTTC CASSQDPLAGAEQYF